The source of this TCR beta chain is a study of T cell repertoires in cytomegalovirus infection. From the reads, TCRdb called clonotypes with MiXCR, one entry per CDR3 protein. The sample carries about 920,000 distinct CDR3 sequences, roughly a third recorded once. The V gene's germline CDR1 is MNHEY and CDR2 SMNVEV (reference sequence). The CDR3 sequence is 14 residues long. The ends were cut back, 5 bases at V and 4 bases at J, with 14 bases in the middle. Comments on this clonotype: Its matching antigen is unknown.

The sample in question was cultured CD8+ T cells from PBMCs, obtained from culture after CMV antigen stimulation. The rearrangement uses TRBV27 and TRBJ1-1; D unclear. This clonotype was sampled from a human donor in good health (CMV status not recorded). Some clones in this sample may be carry-over from other donors' samples. CDR3 coding DNA: TGTGCCAGCAGTCGGAGATTAGTTCGCACTGAAGCTTTCTTT. The encoded protein is CASSRRLVRTEAFF.